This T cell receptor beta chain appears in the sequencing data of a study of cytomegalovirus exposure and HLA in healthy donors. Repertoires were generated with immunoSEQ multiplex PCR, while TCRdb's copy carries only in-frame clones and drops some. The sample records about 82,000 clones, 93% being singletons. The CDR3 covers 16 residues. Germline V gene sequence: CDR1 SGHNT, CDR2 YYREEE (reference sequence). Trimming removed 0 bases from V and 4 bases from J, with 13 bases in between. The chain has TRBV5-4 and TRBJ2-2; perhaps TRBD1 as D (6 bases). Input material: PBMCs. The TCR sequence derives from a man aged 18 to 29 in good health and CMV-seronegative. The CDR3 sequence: CASSLEWGQTTGELFF. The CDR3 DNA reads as TGTGCCAGCAGCTTGGAATGGGGGCAGACCACCGGGGAGCTGTTTTTT.